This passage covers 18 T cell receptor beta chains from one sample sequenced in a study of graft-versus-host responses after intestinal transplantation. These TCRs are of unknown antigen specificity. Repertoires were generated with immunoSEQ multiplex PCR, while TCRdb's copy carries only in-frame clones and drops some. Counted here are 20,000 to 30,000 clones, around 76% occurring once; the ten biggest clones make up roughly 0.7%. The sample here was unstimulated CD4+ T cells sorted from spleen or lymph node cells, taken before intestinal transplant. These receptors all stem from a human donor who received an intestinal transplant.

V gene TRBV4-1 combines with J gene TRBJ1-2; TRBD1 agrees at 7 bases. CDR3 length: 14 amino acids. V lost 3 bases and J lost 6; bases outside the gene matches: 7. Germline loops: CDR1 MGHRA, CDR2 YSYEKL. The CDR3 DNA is TGCGCCAGCAGCCAGCCAGACAGGGAGAATGGCTACACCTTC. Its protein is CASSQPDRENGYTF.

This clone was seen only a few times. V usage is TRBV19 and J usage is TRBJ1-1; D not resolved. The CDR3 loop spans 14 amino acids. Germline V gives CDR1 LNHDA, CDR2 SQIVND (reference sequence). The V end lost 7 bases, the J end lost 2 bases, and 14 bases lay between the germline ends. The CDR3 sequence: CASKFNGQNTEAFF. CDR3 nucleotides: TGTGCCAGTAAATTTAATGGCCAAAACACTGAAGCTTTCTTT.

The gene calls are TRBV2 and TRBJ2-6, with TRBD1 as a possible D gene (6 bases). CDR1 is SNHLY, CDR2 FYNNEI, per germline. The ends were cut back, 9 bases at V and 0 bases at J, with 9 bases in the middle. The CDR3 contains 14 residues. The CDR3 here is CARDSNSGANVLTF. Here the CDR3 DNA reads TGTGCCAGGGACAGTAACTCTGGGGCCAACGTCCTGACTTTC. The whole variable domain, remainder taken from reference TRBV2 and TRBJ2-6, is EPEVTQTPSHQVTQMGQEVILRCVPISNHLYFYWYRQILGQKVEFLVSFYNNEISEKSEIFDDQFSVERPDGSNFTLKIRSTKLEDSAMYFCARDSNSGANVLTFGAGSRLTVL.

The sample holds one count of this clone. DNA of the CDR3: TGTGCCAGCAGCTTAACGGTTGGCACTAGCGGGAGGAATGAGCAGTTCTTC. Its translation is CASSLTVGTSGRNEQFF. This chain uses TRBV7-3 with TRBJ2-1; 12 nucleotides agree with TRBD2. The V gene end was trimmed by 0 bases and the J gene end by 7 bases; junction bases not matched to a gene: 7. Germline CDR1 SGHTA, CDR2 FQGTGA. The CDR3 has 17 amino acids.

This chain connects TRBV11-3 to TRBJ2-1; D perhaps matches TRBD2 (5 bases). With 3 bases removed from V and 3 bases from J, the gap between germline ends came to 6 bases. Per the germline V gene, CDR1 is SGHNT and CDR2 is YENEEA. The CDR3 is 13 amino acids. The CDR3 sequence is CASSFRDYNEQFF. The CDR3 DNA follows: TGTGCCAGCAGCTTCCGGGACTACAATGAGCAGTTCTTC.

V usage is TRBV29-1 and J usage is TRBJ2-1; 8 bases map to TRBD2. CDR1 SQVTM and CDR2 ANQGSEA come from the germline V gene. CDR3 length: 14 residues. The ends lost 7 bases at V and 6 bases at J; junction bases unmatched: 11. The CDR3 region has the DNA TGCAGCGCGGCCTCGGGGGGGCCGAGCAATGAGCAGTTCTTC. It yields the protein CSAASGGPSNEQFF.

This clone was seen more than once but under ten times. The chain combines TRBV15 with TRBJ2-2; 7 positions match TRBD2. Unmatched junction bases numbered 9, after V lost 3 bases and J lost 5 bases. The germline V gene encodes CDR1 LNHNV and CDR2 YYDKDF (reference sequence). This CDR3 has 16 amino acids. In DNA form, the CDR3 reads TGTGCCACCAGCAGGGGAGGGGTTCTGAGGACCGGGGAGCTGTTTTTT. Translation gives CATSRGGVLRTGELFF.

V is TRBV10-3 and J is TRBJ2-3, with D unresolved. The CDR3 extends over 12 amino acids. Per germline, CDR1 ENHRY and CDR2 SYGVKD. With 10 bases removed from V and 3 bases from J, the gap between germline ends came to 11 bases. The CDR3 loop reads CANFDGTDTQYF. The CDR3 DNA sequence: TGTGCCAATTTCGACGGAACAGATACGCAGTATTTT.

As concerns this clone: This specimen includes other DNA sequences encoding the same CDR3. The CDR3 reads CASGLSGANVLTF. CDR3 sequence (DNA): TGTGCCAGTGGGCTCTCTGGGGCCAACGTCCTGACTTTC. This chain links TRBV13 with TRBJ2-6; no definite D call. V lost 9 bases to trimming and J lost 0 bases, with 6 bases between them. The length of the CDR3 is 13 residues. Germline V gives CDR1 PRHDT, CDR2 FYEKMQ (reference sequence).

CDR3 DNA: TGCGCCAGCAGTCTCGGGGACAGGGGTCTCCCTAGCACAGATACGCAGTATTTT. Translation gives CASSLGDRGLPSTDTQYF. V is TRBV5-1 and J is TRBJ2-3; 10 nucleotides line up with TRBD1. With V trimmed by 5 bases and J by 0 bases, 12 bases remained unmatched. The CDR3 length is 18 residues. Germline CDR1 SGHRS, CDR2 YFSETQ.

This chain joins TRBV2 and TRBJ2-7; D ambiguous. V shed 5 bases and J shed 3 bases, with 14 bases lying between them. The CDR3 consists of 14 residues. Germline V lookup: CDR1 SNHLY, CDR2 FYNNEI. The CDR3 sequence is CASSLGWQRYEQYF. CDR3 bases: TGTGCCAGCAGTCTTGGGTGGCAGCGCTACGAGCAGTACTTC.

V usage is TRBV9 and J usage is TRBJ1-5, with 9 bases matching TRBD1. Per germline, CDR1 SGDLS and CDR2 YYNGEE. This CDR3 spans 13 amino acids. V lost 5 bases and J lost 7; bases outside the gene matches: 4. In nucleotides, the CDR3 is TGTGCCAGCAGTCGGGACAGGGACCAGCCCCAGCATTTT. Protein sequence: CASSRDRDQPQHF.

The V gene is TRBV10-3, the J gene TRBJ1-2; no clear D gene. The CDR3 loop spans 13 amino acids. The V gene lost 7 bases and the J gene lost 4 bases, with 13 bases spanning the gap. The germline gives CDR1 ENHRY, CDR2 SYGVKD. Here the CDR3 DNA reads TGTGCCATCACGGACGGGGTGACCTATGGCTACACCTTC. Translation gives CAITDGVTYGYTF.

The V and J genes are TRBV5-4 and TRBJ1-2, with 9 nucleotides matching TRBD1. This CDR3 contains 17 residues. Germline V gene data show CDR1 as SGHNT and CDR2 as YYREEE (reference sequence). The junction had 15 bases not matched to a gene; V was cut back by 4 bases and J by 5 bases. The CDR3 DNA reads TGTGCCAGCAGCCCAGGACAGGGGAAAATGCGGCGGTATGGCTACACCTTC. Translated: CASSPGQGKMRRYGYTF.

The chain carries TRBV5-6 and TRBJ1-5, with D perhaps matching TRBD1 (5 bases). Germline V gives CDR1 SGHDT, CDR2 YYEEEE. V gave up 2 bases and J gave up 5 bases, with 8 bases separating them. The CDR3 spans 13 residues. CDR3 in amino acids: CASSFRGYQPQHF. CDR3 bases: TGTGCCAGCAGCTTTAGGGGATATCAGCCCCAGCATTTT.

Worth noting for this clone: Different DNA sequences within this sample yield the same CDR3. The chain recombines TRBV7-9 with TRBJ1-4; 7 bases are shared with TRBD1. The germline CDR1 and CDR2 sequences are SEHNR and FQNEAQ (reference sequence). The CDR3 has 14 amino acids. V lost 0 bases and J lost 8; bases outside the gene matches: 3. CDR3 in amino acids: CASSLAGGGEKLFF. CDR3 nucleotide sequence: TGTGCCAGCAGCTTAGCAGGGGGCGGCGAAAAACTGTTTTTT.

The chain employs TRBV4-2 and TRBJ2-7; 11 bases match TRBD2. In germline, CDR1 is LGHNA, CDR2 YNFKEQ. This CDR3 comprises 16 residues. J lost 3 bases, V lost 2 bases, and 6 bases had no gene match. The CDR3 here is CASSQPTSGSVYEQYF. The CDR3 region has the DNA TGTGCCAGCAGCCAACCTACTAGCGGGAGTGTCTACGAGCAGTACTTC.

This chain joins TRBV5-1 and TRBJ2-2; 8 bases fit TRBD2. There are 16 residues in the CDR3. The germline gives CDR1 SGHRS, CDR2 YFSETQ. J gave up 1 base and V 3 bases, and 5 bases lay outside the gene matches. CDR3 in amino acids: CASSSQAGVNTGELFF. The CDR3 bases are TGCGCCAGCAGCTCCCAAGCGGGAGTGAACACCGGGGAGCTGTTTTTT.